This T cell receptor beta chain was recovered during a study of blood T cell repertoires in COVID-19. Overall study context: Acute and convalescent COVID-19 samples came from the United States, Italy and Spain. Nucleic acid was either cDNA or gDNA, and it came from T cells, B-cell-depleted T cells, or PBMCs.

Germline V gene data show CDR1 as SGHDN and CDR2 as FVKESK. Trimming at V came to 1 base and at J to 4 bases, leaving 6 bases not matched to a gene. The CDR3 is made up of 15 amino acids. How the authors handled the data: Researchers report that nucleated cell counts were estimated from reference gene primer amplification. Clones were sequenced by immunoSEQ multiplex PCR, and TCRdb holds only the in-frame ones, with some missing. V and J calls plus clone size are reproduced from that table; the DNA served to infer D and trimming. The data show roughly 130,000 clones, approximately 80% seen once. The TCR originated in a woman aged 55-75 years with acute or convalescent COVID-19. The V gene is TRBV14, the J gene TRBJ2-5; TRBD1 matches 7 bases. The sequenced sample consisted of peripheral blood. The CDR3 region has the DNA TGTGCCAGCAGCCAAGGAGGGGGCCGGGGAGAGACCCAGTACTTC. Its protein is CASSQGGGRGETQYF.